These 17 T cell receptor beta chains came from one sample sequenced in a study of Ad26.COV2.S vaccination and SARS-CoV-2 variants. Treatment meaning: about 20 received Ad26.COV2.S at low or high dose, single or two shots; about 5 received placebo; per-sample allocation not given. Material that was analyzed had been drawn on day 63 after the first vaccine or placebo injection. The data were produced by immunoSEQ multiplex PCR, yet TCRdb's version contains in-frame clones alone and is incomplete. The data contain about 400,000 clones, 89% of them singletons. The material was peripheral blood, obtained in a trial of Ad26.COV2.S vaccine versus placebo. These receptors were taken from a person between 18 and 59 years old who received the Ad26.COV2.S COVID-19 vaccine or a placebo.

The chain couples TRBV28 to TRBJ2-2; D may be TRBD1 (5 bases). Germline loops: CDR1 MDHEN, CDR2 SYDVKM. The CDR3 is 13 residues long. Trimming removed 8 bases from V and 1 base from J, with 8 bases in between. CDR3 nucleotides: TGTGCCAGCTGGCAGGGGAACACCGGGGAGCTGTTTTTT. This sequence encodes CASWQGNTGELFF.

V is TRBV9 and J is TRBJ2-2; tentatively, D is TRBD1 (5 bases). The germline V gene has CDR1 SGDLS and CDR2 YYNGEE. The CDR3 loop spans 17 amino acids. The V gene lost 3 bases and the J gene lost 5 bases, with 20 bases spanning the gap. The CDR3 sequence: CASSGPLGADGTGELFF. CDR3 DNA sequence: TGTGCCAGCAGCGGGCCGTTAGGGGCGGACGGTACCGGGGAGCTGTTTTTT.

The gene calls are TRBV7-3 and TRBJ2-7, with D unresolved. Germline lookup yields CDR1 SGHTA and CDR2 FQGTGA. CDR3 length equals 13 residues. Trimming stripped 7 bases from V and 2 bases from J, with 12 bases between. The CDR3 region has the DNA TGTGCCAGCAACTTCCGTGGGGCCTACGAGCAGTACTTC. It specifies CASNFRGAYEQYF.

This rearrangement joins TRBV6-5 to TRBJ2-3, with D perhaps matching TRBD2 (7 bases). Germline CDR1 is MNHEY and CDR2 is SVGAGI. With 7 bases removed from V and 1 base from J, the gap between germline ends came to 15 bases. The CDR3 is 15 residues long. Here the CDR3 reads CASTTGGEGTDTQYF. DNA for the CDR3: TGTGCCAGCACCACGGGGGGCGAGGGCACAGATACGCAGTATTTT.

V and J are TRBV3-1 (or the pseudogene TRBV3-2) and TRBJ2-1; TRBD1 agrees at 8 bases. Germline V CDR1 and CDR2: LGHDT, YNNKEL (reference sequence). The J segment lost 5 bases and the V segment lost 1 base, leaving 10 bases of the junction unmatched. The CDR3 has 17 amino acids. The CDR3 sequence: CASSQAKAGGANNEQFF. CDR3 coding DNA: TGTGCCAGCAGCCAAGCCAAAGCAGGGGGCGCTAACAATGAGCAGTTCTTC.

The V call is TRBV9, the J call TRBJ1-4, with D hard to call. Between the trimmed V and J ends, which lost 0 bases and 4 bases, there was a span of 13 bases. CDR1 is SGDLS, CDR2 YYNGEE, per germline. This CDR3 contains 16 residues. CDR3 in DNA: TGTGCCAGCAGCGTAGGGAGAGAGAGTTATAATGAAAAACTGTTTTTT. It is translated as CASSVGRESYNEKLFF.

The chain carries TRBV6-5 and TRBJ2-3, with a possible D match to TRBD1 (6 bases). CDR3 length equals 14 residues. CDR1 is MNHEY and CDR2 is SVGAGI in the germline V gene. V dropped 3 bases and J dropped 3 bases, with 10 bases sitting between them. The CDR3 region is CASSYTGPTDTQYF. The CDR3 DNA reads TGTGCCAGCAGTTATACAGGGCCAACAGATACGCAGTATTTT.

The chain carries TRBV7-3 and TRBJ2-5; tentatively, D is TRBD2 (6 bases). This CDR3 has 15 amino acids. Germline assignment: CDR1 SGHTA and CDR2 FQGTGA. Trimming took off 5 bases at V and 7 bases at J, with 20 bases between the two ends. The CDR3 sequence is CASSPGSGDLGTQYF. The CDR3 nucleotides are TGTGCCAGCAGCCCCGGGTCGGGGGACCTCGGGACCCAGTACTTC. The full variable domain, in which reference TRBV7-3 and TRBJ2-5 provide the parts outside the CDR3, is GAGVSQTPSNKVTEKGKYVELRCDPISGHTALYWYRQSLGQGPEFLIYFQGTGAADDSGLPNDRFFAVRPEGSVSTLKIQRTERGDSAVYLCASSPGSGDLGTQYFGPGTRLLVL.

The J gene is TRBJ1-2, the V gene TRBV4-1; the D is unclear. V gave up 0 bases and J gave up 5 bases, with 13 bases separating them. In germline, CDR1 is MGHRA, CDR2 YSYEKL. The CDR3 totals 15 residues. CDR3 in amino acids: CASSQDWAGAYGYTF. Here the CDR3 DNA reads TGCGCCAGCAGCCAAGATTGGGCAGGAGCATATGGCTACACCTTC.

The chain couples TRBV6-6 to TRBJ2-7, with TRBD1 matching 10 bases. The CDR3 is 13 residues long. V shed 6 bases and J 4 bases; nucleotides not matched to a gene: 3. The germline CDR1 and CDR2 sequences are MNHNY and SVGAGI (reference sequence). The CDR3 loop is CASRGQGWYEQYF. CDR3 DNA sequence: TGTGCCAGCAGGGGACAGGGGTGGTACGAGCAGTACTTC.

The V gene is TRBV5-5, the J gene TRBJ2-2; no firm D call. The ends were cut back, 3 bases at V and 5 bases at J, with 17 bases in the middle. Germline assignment: CDR1 SGHKS and CDR2 YYEKEE (reference sequence). The CDR3 is 16 residues long. The CDR3 spells CASSSWTSTETGELFF. As DNA, the CDR3 is TGTGCCAGCAGCTCTTGGACCAGTACGGAAACCGGGGAGCTGTTTTTT.

The chain employs TRBV28 and TRBJ1-1; TRBD1 matches at 7 bases. The CDR3 covers 14 residues. Unmatched junction bases numbered 10, after V lost 6 bases and J lost 6 bases. Germline V gene data show CDR1 as MDHEN and CDR2 as SYDVKM. CDR3 sequence (DNA): TGTGCCAGCAGACGGTCAACCGGGACAGCTGAAGCTTTCTTT. Protein sequence: CASRRSTGTAEAFF.

This chain links TRBV5-1 with TRBJ2-5; D not certain. Trimming removed 0 bases from V and 2 bases from J, with 8 bases in between. CDR1 is SGHRS and CDR2 is YFSETQ in the germline V gene. The CDR3 is 14 residues long. As DNA, the CDR3 is TGCGCCAGCAGCTTGGACAGAACACAAGAGACCCAGTACTTC. Translation gives CASSLDRTQETQYF.

The rearrangement uses TRBV11-2 and TRBJ2-1; TRBD2 matches 11 bases. The CDR3 is 19 amino acids. Germline CDR1 reads SGHAT; CDR2 reads FQNNGV. V shed 6 bases, J shed 7 bases, and the junction held 20 bases outside the gene matches. As DNA, the CDR3 is TGTGCCAGCAGAGAGGACAGCGGTCTGTACACTAGCGGGAGTAATGAGCAGTTCTTC. Translation gives CASREDSGLYTSGSNEQFF.

The CDR3: CATSSVLAANTGELFF. CDR3 DNA: TGTGCCACCAGTTCTGTGTTAGCGGCGAACACCGGGGAGCTGTTTTTT. V gene TRBV15 combines with J gene TRBJ2-2; D is perhaps TRBD2 (6 bases). The germline V and J ends were trimmed by 6 bases and 0 bases, with 14 bases remaining between them. Germline values: CDR1 LNHNV, CDR2 YYDKDF (reference sequence). The CDR3 spans 16 residues.

This chain links TRBV5-6 with TRBJ2-1; no firm D call. V was cut by 1 base and J by 2 bases, with 10 bases left in between. CDR3 length: 15 residues. CDR1 SGHDT and CDR2 YYEEEE come from the germline V gene. The CDR3 nucleotides are TGTGCCAGCAGCTTGAGCTCAGAGCCCTACAATGAGCAGTTCTTC. Encoded protein: CASSLSSEPYNEQFF.

The V call is TRBV6-2 or TRBV6-3, the J call TRBJ2-7; weak D call: TRBD1 (7 bases). Germline assignment: CDR1 MNHEY and CDR2 SVGEGT. The CDR3 contains 16 residues. Trimming stripped 6 bases from V and 7 bases from J, with 25 bases between. The CDR3 loop reads CASSPPEGALRWEQYF. CDR3 in DNA: TGTGCCAGCAGCCCTCCGGAGGGGGCCCTTAGGTGGGAGCAGTACTTC.